The source of this T cell receptor beta chain is a study of blood T cell repertoires in COVID-19. Turning to the study itself: From the United States, Italy and Spain came samples of acute and convalescent COVID-19. The cDNA or gDNA used as material had been derived from T cells, B-cell-depleted T cells, or PBMCs.

Trimming took 2 bases from V and 1 from J, leaving 11 bases between them. Germline V gene lookup returns CDR1 KGHSH and CDR2 LQKENI. The CDR3 length is 16 residues. In the authors' methods: Amplification with reference gene primers provided the estimates of nucleated cell counts. Data came from immunoSEQ multiplex PCR; TCRdb stores just in-frame clones and leaves some out. The V and J calls and clone size are taken from that table; D and trimming were inferred from the DNA. The sample carries more than 85,000 clones, roughly 75% recorded once. The chain carries TRBV18 and TRBJ2-2; TRBD1 might be the D (5 bases). The sequencing input was peripheral blood. This sequence was found in a human donor in a cohort sampled during active or convalescent COVID-19. CDR3 bases: TGTGCCAGCTCACCAGGAAAGGGGCTGAACACCGGGGAGCTGTTTTTT. Its translation is CASSPGKGLNTGELFF.